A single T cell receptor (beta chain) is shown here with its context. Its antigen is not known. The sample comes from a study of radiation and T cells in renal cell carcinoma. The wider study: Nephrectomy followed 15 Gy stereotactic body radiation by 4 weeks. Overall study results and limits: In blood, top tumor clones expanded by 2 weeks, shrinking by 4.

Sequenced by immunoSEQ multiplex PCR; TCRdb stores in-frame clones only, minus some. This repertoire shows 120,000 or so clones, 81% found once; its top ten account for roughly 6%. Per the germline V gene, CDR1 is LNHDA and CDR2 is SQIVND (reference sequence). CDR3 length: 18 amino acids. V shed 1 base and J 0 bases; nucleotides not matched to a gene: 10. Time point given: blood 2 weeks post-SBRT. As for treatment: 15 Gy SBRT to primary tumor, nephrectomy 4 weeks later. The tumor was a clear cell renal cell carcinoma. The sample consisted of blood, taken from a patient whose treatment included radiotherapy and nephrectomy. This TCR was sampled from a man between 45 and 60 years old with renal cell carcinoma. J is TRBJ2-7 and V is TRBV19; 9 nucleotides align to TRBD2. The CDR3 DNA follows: TGTGCCAGTAGTATAGGGGCGTCTAGCGGGGAAAGCTCCTACGAGCAGTACTTC. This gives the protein CASSIGASSGESSYEQYF.